This T cell receptor beta chain came from a study of shared clonotypes between healthy human individuals. Study results and limitations: Across a handful of donors, naive CD4 shared roughly 5.2%, naive CD8 more than 3%, memory CD4 roughly 2.4%, memory CD8 around 0.36%.

Naive CD8 cells were CD45RO-negative, positively selected for CCR7, excluding terminally differentiated effector memory CD45RA+ cells. Per the study methods: From ImmunoSEQ came sequences covering only the junction and carrying no quality scores, so filtering differed. The data were produced by immunoSEQ multiplex PCR, yet TCRdb's version contains in-frame clones alone and is incomplete. V and J calls plus clone size are reproduced from that table; the DNA served to infer D and trimming. The data hold around 700,000 clones, with just over 90% observed a single time. The V gene's germline CDR1 is SGHTA and CDR2 FQGNSA. The CDR3 contains 14 residues. V dropped 1 base and J dropped 6 bases, with 10 bases sitting between them. Turning to this clone: What it binds is not known.

The chain is built from TRBV7-2 and TRBJ2-1, with D unresolved. This clonotype originated in a young man in good health. The sample comprised naive CD8+ T cells sorted from blood. CDR3: CASSLDLNGNEQFF. As DNA, the CDR3 is TGTGCCAGCAGCTTAGATCTTAACGGCAATGAGCAGTTCTTC. The full variable domain, completed using reference TRBV7-2 and TRBJ2-1, is GAGVSQSPSNKVTEKGKDVELRCDPISGHTALYWYRQSLGQGLEFLIYFQGNSAPDKSGLPSDRFSAERTGGSVSTLTIQRTQQEDSAVYLCASSLDLNGNEQFFGPGTRLTVL.